This T cell receptor beta chain is from a study of a mutant IDH1 vaccine in newly diagnosed glioma. About the research overall: Of the patients given treatment, 62.5% were male and 37.5% were female, and a mean age of roughly 40 years was recorded.

Whole-study findings and limits: Pseudoprogression apparently tracked independently of changes in top peripheral T cell clonotypes.

Time point denoted: week 5, during vaccination. Mutant IDH1 20-mer peptide, at 300 ug, made up each vaccine dose, with topical imiquimod. V was clipped by 0 bases and J by 7 bases, with 10 bases between them. CDR3 length equals 13 residues. Germline V gene data show CDR1 as SGDLS and CDR2 as YYNGEE. The method was immunoSEQ multiplex PCR; TCRdb's version includes in-frame clones alone and lacks a portion of them. The table lists roughly 42,000 clones, around 85% of them singletons, with over 1.5% in the top ten. Points on this clone: The antigen is not known.

This specimen consisted of PBMCs, obtained from a glioma patient whose treatment included an IDH1 peptide vaccine. This TCR was recovered from a man aged 40-55 years with glioma. The V and J genes are TRBV9 and TRBJ1-1, with D unclear. The CDR3 DNA reads as TGTGCCAGCAGCGTAGGTGGATGGGGTGAAGCTTTCTTT. It codes for CASSVGGWGEAFF.